This T cell receptor (beta chain) was profiled in a study of identical twins. Findings and caveats of the study: Beta out-of-frame sequences displayed a weaker excess of sharing between twins. For zero-insertion analyses, partial confounding could come from invariant MAIT and iNKT cells.

Per the germline V gene, CDR1 is MDHEN and CDR2 is SYDVKM. V dropped 6 bases and J dropped 6; count of bases not matched to a gene: 5. The CDR3 is made up of 15 amino acids. Only a few counts were recorded for this clonotype. Its antigen is not known. A universal primer site was added by template switching, and unique molecular identifiers were carried by the cDNA. MiXCR, run by TCRdb on the 5' RACE reads, gives a single entry per CDR3 protein. The sample includes some 200,000 distinct CDR3 sequences, roughly 7.5% of them seen just once. This same sample was also taken into another study, of yellow fever vaccine responses in identical twins.

J is TRBJ2-2 and V is TRBV28, with TRBD2 matching over 12 bases. The sequence came from a woman between 18 and 29 years old in good health. Sequencing was performed on memory (CD45RO+) T cells sorted from blood. The CDR3 protein is CASSSLAGGPGELFF. CDR3 bases: TGTGCCAGCAGCTCCCTAGCGGGAGGGCCCGGGGAGCTGTTTTTT.